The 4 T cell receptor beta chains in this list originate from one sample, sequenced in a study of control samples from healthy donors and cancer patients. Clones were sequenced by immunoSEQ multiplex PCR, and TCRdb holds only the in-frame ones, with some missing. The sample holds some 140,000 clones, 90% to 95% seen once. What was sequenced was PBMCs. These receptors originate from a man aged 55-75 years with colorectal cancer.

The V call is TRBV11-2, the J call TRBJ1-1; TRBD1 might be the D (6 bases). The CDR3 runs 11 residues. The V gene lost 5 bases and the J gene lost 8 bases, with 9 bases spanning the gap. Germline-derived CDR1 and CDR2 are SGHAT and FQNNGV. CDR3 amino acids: CASSRGGEAFF. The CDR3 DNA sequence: TGTGCCAGCAGCAGAGGGGGAGAAGCTTTCTTT.

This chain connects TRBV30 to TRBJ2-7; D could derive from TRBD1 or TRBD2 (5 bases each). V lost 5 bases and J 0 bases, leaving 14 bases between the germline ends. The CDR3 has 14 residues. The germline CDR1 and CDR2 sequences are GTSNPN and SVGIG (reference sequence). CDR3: CAWGDGRASYEQYF. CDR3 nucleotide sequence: TGTGCCTGGGGGGACGGACGGGCCTCCTACGAGCAGTACTTC.

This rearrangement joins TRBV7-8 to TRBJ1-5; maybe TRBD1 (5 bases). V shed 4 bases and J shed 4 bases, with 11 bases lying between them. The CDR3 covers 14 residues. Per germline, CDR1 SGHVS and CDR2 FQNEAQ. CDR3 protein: CASSSAPGNQPQHF. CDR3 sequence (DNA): TGTGCCAGCAGCTCGGCCCCAGGGAATCAGCCCCAGCATTTT.

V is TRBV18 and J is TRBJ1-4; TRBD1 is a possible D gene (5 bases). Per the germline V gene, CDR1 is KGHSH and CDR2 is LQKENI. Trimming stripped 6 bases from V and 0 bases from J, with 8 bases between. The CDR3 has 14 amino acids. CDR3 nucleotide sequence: TGTGCCAGCTCGCAGACAGCAACTAATGAAAAACTGTTTTTT. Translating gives CASSQTATNEKLFF.